Presented here are 27 T cell receptor beta chains from one specimen sequenced in a study of OX40 agonist ivuxolimab in advanced cancers. Profiling relied on immunoSEQ multiplex PCR, and the TCRdb table lists in-frame clones only, not all of them. The repertoire has more than 75,000 clones, around 91% of them found once; the top ten carry around 0.38%. The source material was CD4+ or CD8+ T cells sorted from blood, sampled in a trial of the OX40 agonist ivuxolimab. These receptors came from an adult with an advanced solid tumor such as melanoma, head and neck, liver or kidney cancer.

This sequence joins TRBV10-2 and TRBJ2-1; D not resolved. CDR1 is WSHSY, CDR2 SAAADI, per germline. The CDR3 extends over 12 amino acids. V was cut by 1 base and J by 7 bases, with 5 bases left in between. The CDR3 nucleotides are TGCGCCAGCAGTGAGTTGTGGAATGAGCAGTTCTTC. Amino acid sequence: CASSELWNEQFF.

This clone occurred once. This chain connects TRBV6-1 to TRBJ2-1; 7 bases agree with TRBD2. CDR3 length: 16 amino acids. Germline-derived CDR1 and CDR2 are MNHNS and SASEGT. After removal of 2 bases from V and 0 bases from J, the junction contained 4 bases not matched to a gene. CDR3: CASSERGLVSYNEQFF. CDR3 nucleotides: TGTGCCAGCAGTGAAAGAGGACTAGTCTCCTACAATGAGCAGTTCTTC.

The chain employs TRBV7-2 and TRBJ1-2; 7 nucleotides line up with TRBD1. The germline V gene encodes CDR1 SGHTA and CDR2 FQGNSA. V dropped 6 bases and J dropped 4; count of bases not matched to a gene: 11. The CDR3 totals 15 residues. The CDR3 loop is CASSSPGGSVYGYTF. The CDR3 region has the DNA TGTGCCAGCAGTTCCCCAGGGGGATCCGTCTATGGCTACACCTTC.

This rearrangement joins TRBV28 to TRBJ2-2; TRBD1 matches 9 bases. Trimming removed 7 bases from V and 0 bases from J; junction bases left unmatched: 6. CDR1 MDHEN and CDR2 SYDVKM come from the germline V gene. There are 16 residues in the CDR3. CDR3 coding DNA: TGTGCCAGCATGGGGGGGGACAGGGCGAACACCGGGGAGCTGTTTTTT. Protein sequence: CASMGGDRANTGELFF. Drawing the rest from reference TRBV28 and TRBJ2-2, the complete variable domain is DVKVTQSSRYLVKRTGEKVFLECVQDMDHENMFWYRQDPGLGLRLIYFSYDVKMKEKGDIPEGYSVSREKKERFSLILESASTNQTSMYLCASMGGDRANTGELFFGEGSRLTVL.

J is TRBJ1-4 and V is TRBV6-5; 9 nucleotides line up with TRBD1. Germline loops: CDR1 MNHEY, CDR2 SVGAGI. The CDR3 sequence is 15 residues long. The J segment lost 5 bases and the V segment lost 0 bases, leaving 1 base of the junction unmatched. This CDR3 reads CASSYSGTGNEKLFF. The CDR3 coding sequence is TGTGCCAGCAGTTACTCTGGGACAGGGAATGAAAAACTGTTTTTT.

CDR3 residues: CASNTGSSTGELFF. The CDR3 region has the DNA TGTGCCAGCAACACAGGGTCGTCCACCGGGGAGCTGTTTTTT. The J gene is TRBJ2-2, the V gene TRBV6-6; maybe TRBD1 (6 bases). Trimming shortened V by 7 bases and J by 4 bases, and 13 bases separated the two germline ends. CDR1 and CDR2 (germline): MNHNY, SVGAGI (reference sequence). The CDR3 is 14 amino acids.

The chain couples TRBV27 to TRBJ1-6; 11 positions match TRBD1. Germline CDR1 reads MNHEY; CDR2 reads SMNVEV (reference sequence). The CDR3 covers 14 residues. J was trimmed by 14 bases and V by 5 bases; bases with no gene match: 8. The CDR3 loop reads CASSLGTGGRALHF. The CDR3 DNA is TGTGCCAGCAGTCTCGGGACAGGGGGACGGGCCCTCCACTTT.

This chain connects TRBV5-1 to TRBJ1-2; D is undetermined. The CDR3 consists of 13 residues. Germline loops: CDR1 SGHRS, CDR2 YFSETQ. The V end lost 0 bases, the J end lost 8 bases, and 11 bases lay between the germline ends. Here the CDR3 reads CASSLVSGGGYTF. CDR3 DNA sequence: TGCGCCAGCAGCTTGGTGTCAGGAGGGGGCTACACCTTC.

This clone was counted between two and nine times. This chain connects TRBV5-1 to TRBJ2-1, with 12 bases fitting TRBD2. V dropped 2 bases and J dropped 5; count of bases not matched to a gene: 11. The CDR3 covers 18 residues. Germline V gives CDR1 SGHRS, CDR2 YFSETQ. CDR3 protein: CASSLLNLAGGMHNEQFF. The CDR3 DNA follows: TGCGCCAGCAGCTTACTTAATCTAGCGGGAGGGATGCACAATGAGCAGTTCTTC.

This chain connects TRBV27 to TRBJ1-5; D uncertain. Germline lookup yields CDR1 MNHEY and CDR2 SMNVEV (reference sequence). This CDR3 comprises 15 residues. Trimming left V 2 bases short and J 1 base short, with 9 bases between. In nucleotides, the CDR3 is TGTGCCAGCAGTTTAAGAGGGATCAGCAATCAGCCCCAGCATTTT. It codes for CASSLRGISNQPQHF.

The chain links TRBV27 to TRBJ2-1; the D gene is possibly TRBD1 (5 bases). Looked up from germline, CDR1 is MNHEY and CDR2 is SMNVEV (reference sequence). This CDR3 comprises 15 residues. The ends were cut back, 4 bases at V and 4 bases at J, with 14 bases in the middle. As DNA, the CDR3 is TGTGCCAGCAGTTCCGCACAGGTGACGTACAATGAGCAGTTCTTC. Translated: CASSSAQVTYNEQFF.

For this clone: The sample has other DNA sequences that encode this CDR3 too. V gene TRBV19 combines with J gene TRBJ1-5; D possibly corresponds to TRBD1 (6 bases). CDR3 length equals 15 residues. The V and J ends lost 3 bases and 2 bases respectively, with 11 bases between them. Germline CDR1 and CDR2: LNHDA and SQIVND (reference sequence). The CDR3 protein is CASSILGGGNQPQHF. The CDR3 bases are TGTGCCAGTAGTATTCTGGGGGGCGGCAATCAGCCCCAGCATTTT.

V gene TRBV2 combines with J gene TRBJ2-7, with D perhaps being TRBD1 or TRBD2 (7 bases each). V was clipped by 6 bases and J by 1 base, with 25 bases between them. Per germline, CDR1 SNHLY and CDR2 FYNNEI. The CDR3 is 18 residues long. The CDR3 here is CASSASPGGSGKSYEQYF. CDR3 in DNA: TGTGCCAGCAGCGCATCCCCAGGGGGGAGCGGGAAATCCTACGAGCAGTACTTC.

The V gene is TRBV10-3, the J gene TRBJ2-5; 8 bases are a match to TRBD2. The DNA end lines up better with TRBJ2-7; the J call may be wrong. Germline V lookup: CDR1 ENHRY, CDR2 SYGVKD. The CDR3 covers 14 residues. The CDR3 DNA is TGTGCCATCAGTGAGTCGGCGGGAGGCTACGAGCAGTACTTC. It yields the protein CAISESAGGYEQYF.

The chain links TRBV5-8 to TRBJ2-2, with a weak D call TRBD1 (5 bases). Germline assignment: CDR1 SGHTS and CDR2 YDEGEE. CDR3 length: 16 amino acids. Between the trimmed V and J ends, which lost 1 base and 2 bases, there was a span of 12 bases. The CDR3 here is CASSLLGADNTGELFF. CDR3 bases: TGTGCCAGCAGCTTGCTAGGGGCCGATAACACCGGGGAGCTGTTTTTT. Full variable domain (missing parts from reference TRBV5-8 and TRBJ2-2): EAGVTQSPTHLIKTRGQQATLRCSPISGHTSVYWYQQALGLGLQFLLWYDEGEERNRGNFPPRFSGRQFPNYSSELNVNALELEDSALYLCASSLLGADNTGELFFGEGSRLTVL.

This clone showed up just once. The CDR3 DNA reads as TGCGCCAGCAGCCAAGTGGGTTTAGGAACTGGGGCCAACGTCCTGACTTTC. Translating it yields CASSQVGLGTGANVLTF. This sequence joins TRBV4-1 and TRBJ2-6, with D uncertain. The CDR3 contains 17 residues. Trimming pared 1 base from V and 2 bases from J, leaving 12 bases between. Germline loops: CDR1 MGHRA, CDR2 YSYEKL.

The chain employs TRBV6-5 and TRBJ2-5; 7 nucleotides align to TRBD1. Germline CDR1 MNHEY, CDR2 SVGAGI. The CDR3 has 14 amino acids. With 8 bases clipped from V and 5 bases from J, the junction kept 11 bases outside the gene matches. This CDR3 is CASCMNRGRETQYF. Written as DNA, the CDR3 is TGTGCCAGCTGCATGAACAGGGGACGGGAGACCCAGTACTTC.

CDR3 sequence reads: CASSSLGGGNSYEQYF. The DNA for the CDR3 is TGTGCCAGCAGCTCCCTAGGGGGGGGAAACTCCTACGAGCAGTACTTC. V gene TRBV13 combines with J gene TRBJ2-7, with D possibly being TRBD2 (7 bases). The ends were cut back, 4 bases at V and 0 bases at J, with 16 bases in the middle. The CDR3 sequence is 16 residues long. CDR1 is PRHDT and CDR2 is FYEKMQ in the germline V gene (reference sequence). Full variable domain (missing parts from reference TRBV13 and TRBJ2-7): AAGVIQSPRHLIKEKRETATLKCYPIPRHDTVYWYQQGPGQDPQFLISFYEKMQSDKGSIPDRFSAQQFSDYHSELNMSSLELGDSALYFCASSSLGGGNSYEQYFGPGTRLTVT.

This rearrangement joins TRBV12-5 to TRBJ2-3; perhaps TRBD1 as D (6 bases). Deletions cut 7 bases from V and 5 bases from J, with 13 bases between. This CDR3 comprises 13 residues. Germline assignment: CDR1 LGHNT and CDR2 FRNRAP. The CDR3 region has the DNA TGTGCTAGTGCCCAGAGGGACATAGATACGCAGTATTTT. This codes for CASAQRDIDTQYF. Variable domain in full (rest from reference TRBV12-5 and TRBJ2-3): DARVTQTPRHKVTEMGQEVTMRCQPILGHNTVFWYRQTMMQGLELLAYFRNRAPLDDSGMPKDRFSAEMPDATLATLKIQPSEPRDSAVYFCASAQRDIDTQYFGPGTRLTVL.

The V gene is TRBV5-5, the J gene TRBJ2-1; 8 bases fit TRBD1. V lost 1 base to trimming and J lost 11 bases; unmatched junction nucleotides: 5. The germline V gene has CDR1 SGHKS and CDR2 YYEKEE (reference sequence). The CDR3 runs 13 residues. This CDR3 is CASSLLGQDKQFF. The DNA for the CDR3 is TGTGCCAGCAGCTTGTTGGGACAGGATAAGCAGTTCTTC.

This clone appeared once. V is TRBV5-8 and J is TRBJ2-7; maybe TRBD2 (5 bases). The CDR3 has 12 residues. CDR1 SGHTS and CDR2 YDEGEE come from the germline V gene. Trimming removed 4 bases from V and 5 bases from J, with 10 bases in between. The chain's CDR3 is CASSPSRDEQYF. CDR3 bases: TGTGCCAGCAGCCCTAGCCGCGACGAGCAGTACTTC.

V and J are TRBV7-9 and TRBJ2-6; no reliable D call. This CDR3 has 14 amino acids. V shed 5 bases and J shed 4 bases, with 9 bases lying between them. Germline CDR1 reads SEHNR; CDR2 reads FQNEAQ (reference sequence). This CDR3 reads CASSLRAGANVLTF. Here the CDR3 DNA reads TGTGCCAGCAGCCTCCGGGCGGGGGCCAACGTCCTGACTTTC.

The V call is TRBV7-2, the J call TRBJ2-5; 10 nucleotides line up with TRBD2. The CDR3 has 16 residues. Germline CDR1 SGHTA, CDR2 FQGNSA. V was pared by 2 bases and J by 1 base, with 4 bases of the junction left unmatched. CDR3: CASSLLASGGQETQYF. CDR3 in DNA: TGTGCCAGCAGCTTACTGGCTAGCGGGGGCCAAGAGACCCAGTACTTC.

V is TRBV9 and J is TRBJ2-5, with 11 positions matching TRBD2. In germline, CDR1 is SGDLS, CDR2 YYNGEE. V dropped 4 bases and J dropped 1; count of bases not matched to a gene: 6. The CDR3 covers 16 residues. The CDR3 loop reads CASSPGTSGLQETQYF. DNA of the CDR3: TGTGCCAGCAGCCCGGGGACTAGCGGCCTCCAAGAGACCCAGTACTTC. Variable domain in full (rest from reference TRBV9 and TRBJ2-5): DSGVTQTPKHLITATGQRVTLRCSPRSGDLSVYWYQQSLDQGLQFLIQYYNGEERAKGNILERFSAQQFPDLHSELNLSSLELGDSALYFCASSPGTSGLQETQYFGPGTRLLVL.

This clone showed up just once. The V gene is TRBV11-2, the J gene TRBJ2-7; 8 bases line up with TRBD2. CDR1 and CDR2 from the germline V gene are SGHAT and FQNNGV. The CDR3 is made up of 15 amino acids. V dropped 2 bases and J dropped 2; count of bases not matched to a gene: 5. Here the CDR3 reads CASSLIGTRAYEQYF. In DNA, the CDR3 is TGTGCCAGCAGCTTAATCGGGACTAGGGCCTACGAGCAGTACTTC.

This clone was observed once. V is TRBV30 and J is TRBJ2-1, with D possibly matching TRBD2 (6 bases). The CDR3 has 12 amino acids. The germline V and J ends were trimmed by 2 bases and 12 bases, with 14 bases remaining between them. Germline CDR1 reads GTSNPN; CDR2 reads SVGIG (reference sequence). CDR3 amino acids: CAWSQPGLVQFF. The CDR3 bases are TGTGCCTGGAGTCAACCGGGACTGGTGCAGTTCTTC.

The chain is built from TRBV19 and TRBJ1-1; D is unresolved. Germline V gene sequence: CDR1 LNHDA, CDR2 SQIVND (reference sequence). V lost 3 bases and J lost 4, with 15 bases in between. This CDR3 is 15 amino acids long. The CDR3 protein is CASSMVAANPTEAFF. The CDR3 nucleotides are TGTGCCAGTAGTATGGTGGCAGCCAATCCCACTGAAGCTTTCTTT. Drawing the rest from reference TRBV19 and TRBJ1-1, the complete variable domain is DGGITQSPKYLFRKEGQNVTLSCEQNLNHDAMYWYRQDPGQGLRLIYYSQIVNDFQKGDIAEGYSVSREKKESFPLTVTSAQKNPTAFYLCASSMVAANPTEAFFGQGTRLTVV.